This TCR beta chain is drawn from a study of T cells in Graves' hyperthyroidism and ophthalmopathy. About the study: Peripheral blood collection took place at initial diagnosis, before any treatment.

These patients, aged 18 to 65, had recently diagnosed hyperthyroidism lasting under 2 months. Lactation, pregnancy, other autoimmune disease or uncontrolled infection led to exclusion of patients. RNA transcripts were the template for amplifying TCR beta CDR3 regions. With the HTBI primer set, the TCR CDR3 went through a first round of RT-PCR. TCRdb itself ran the multiplex PCR reads through MiXCR, one entry per CDR3 protein. This table holds 550,000 to 850,000 distinct CDR3 sequences, roughly a sixth found once. This clonotype was seen ten or more times. Per the germline V gene, CDR1 is SGHTS and CDR2 is YDEGEE. With 4 bases removed from V and 2 bases from J, the gap between germline ends came to 13 bases. This CDR3 contains 14 residues.

Source material: blood. V and J are TRBV5-8 and TRBJ2-7; perhaps TRBD1 as D (6 bases). The clonotype originates from a woman in her forties or fifties with Graves' hyperthyroidism that later progressed to Graves' ophthalmopathy. The CDR3 here is CASSLQGVPYEQYF. In DNA form, the CDR3 reads TGTGCCAGCAGCCTACAGGGAGTCCCCTACGAGCAGTACTTC.